The clone carrying this T cell receptor beta chain was seen repeatedly, ten times or more. The antigen is unknown. Researchers barred patients who had uncontrolled infection, other autoimmune disease, pregnancy or lactation. Diagnosing involved the use of clinical symptoms, serum thyroxine and TRAb, thyroid ultrasound and orbital computed tomography. The data derive from a study of T cells in Graves' hyperthyroidism and ophthalmopathy. Notes on the study in general: Ophthalmopathy prediction by the model preceded onset by a median approximately six months.

From RNA transcripts, TCR beta CDR3 regions were amplified. HTBI primers were the set used in a first-round RT-PCR of the TCR CDR3. MiXCR, applied by TCRdb to the multiplex PCR reads, yields one record per CDR3 protein. The data contain hundreds of thousands of distinct CDR3 sequences, approximately 20% of them seen just once; the ten biggest clones take up approximately 50%. V was pared by 1 base and J by 7 bases, with 6 bases of the junction left unmatched. The CDR3 totals 14 residues. CDR1 and CDR2 (germline): DFQATT, SNEGSKA (reference sequence). Sequencing was carried out using blood. The TCR originated in a man in his forties or fifties with Graves' ophthalmopathy. The chain employs TRBV20-1 and TRBJ2-7; 11 positions match TRBD1. The CDR3 sequence: CSARGGQGAGEQYF. The DNA for the CDR3 is TGCAGTGCTAGAGGAGGACAGGGGGCGGGTGAGCAGTACTTC.